This T cell receptor beta chain was captured by sequencing in a study of T cells in localized non-small cell lung cancer. General observations from the study: A median approximately 53 of the top 100 tumor clones appeared in adjacent lung.

This CDR3 spans 13 amino acids. CDR1 and CDR2 (germline): SGHNT, YYREEE (reference sequence). V lost 0 bases and J 1 base, leaving 5 bases between the germline ends. Profiling relied on immunoSEQ multiplex PCR, and the TCRdb table lists in-frame clones only, not all of them. The sample has just under 35,000 clones, approximately 89% seen once. Remarks on this clone: Its antigen is as yet unknown.

Specimen: peripheral blood mononuclear cells, collected before any cancer treatment. The TCR comes from a female donor of 60 years or more with stage II lung adenocarcinoma. This sequence joins TRBV5-4 and TRBJ2-7; D is undetermined. CDR3 sequence (DNA): TGTGCCAGCAGCTTGGACAGATCCTACGAGCAGTACTTC. It is translated as CASSLDRSYEQYF.